This is a list of T cell receptor beta chains from one sample in a study of CXCR3-negative and CXCR3-positive naive CD8 T cells. From the 5' RACE reads, TCRdb lists one entry per CDR3 protein and no DNA. Its table lists around 40,000 distinct CDR3 sequences. The source material was memory CD8+ T cells from blood. The receptor set was obtained from a human donor in good health. Some clones in this sample may be carry-over from other donors' samples. Each CDR3 is given with its conserved first and last residue. The order of the fields is V gene, J gene, CDR3 protein.

TRBV19,TRBJ2-3,CASLGTGLTDTQYF
TRBV19,TRBJ2-1,CASGQGEAYNEQFF
TRBV20-1,TRBJ1-2,CSASRREFSYGYTF
TRBV19,TRBJ1-5,CASSDGGLQPQHF
TRBV10-3,TRBJ2-7,CAISLMIGYEQYF
TRBV5-1,TRBJ2-7,CASSLEGAHEQYF
TRBV12-3/TRBV12-4,TRBJ1-1,CASRETGATTEAFF
TRBV25-1,TRBJ2-1,CASSEAGQYNEQFF
TRBV29-1,TRBJ2-1,CSGRGGSYNEQFF
TRBV4-3,TRBJ2-3,CASSQAGGRGTDTQYF
TRBV28,TRBJ1-1,CASSLEVMMTEAFF
TRBV21-1,TRBJ1-5,CASSKSYNQPQHF
TRBV25-1,TRBJ2-1,CASSDLADNEQFF
TRBV28,TRBJ2-1,CASSSPRGGYEQFF
TRBV28,TRBJ2-3,CASSRDRVGDTQYF
TRBV6-5,TRBJ2-5,CASSYGEPETQYF
TRBV28,TRBJ2-1,CASSLYQDRLYEQFF
TRBV28,TRBJ2-1,CASSLEAPYNEQFF